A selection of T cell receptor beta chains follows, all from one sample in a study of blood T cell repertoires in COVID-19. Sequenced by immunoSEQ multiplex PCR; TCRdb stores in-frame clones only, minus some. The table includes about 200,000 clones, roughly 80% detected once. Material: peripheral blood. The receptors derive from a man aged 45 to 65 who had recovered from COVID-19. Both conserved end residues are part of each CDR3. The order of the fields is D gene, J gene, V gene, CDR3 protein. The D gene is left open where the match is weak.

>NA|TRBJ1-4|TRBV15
CATSRVTGEKLFF
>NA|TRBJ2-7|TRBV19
CASSTVSGTYEQYF
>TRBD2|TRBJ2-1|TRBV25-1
CASSDPELAGSYNEQFF
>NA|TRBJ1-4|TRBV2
CASRYSNEKLFF
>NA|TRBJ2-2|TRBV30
CAWNGGPNTGELFF
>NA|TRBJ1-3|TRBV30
CAWSKYRANSGNTIYF
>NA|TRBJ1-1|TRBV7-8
CASSLVGPNTEAFF
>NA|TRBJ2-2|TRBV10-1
CASSEGSESTGELFF
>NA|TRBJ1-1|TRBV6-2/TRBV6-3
CASSYAGGLRKSTEAFF
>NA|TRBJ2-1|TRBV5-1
CASSLLVATYNEQFF
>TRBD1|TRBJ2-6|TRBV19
CASRPGGGGANVLTF
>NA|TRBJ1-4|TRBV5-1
CASSLGGGATNEKLFF
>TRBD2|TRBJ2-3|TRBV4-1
CASSQGLAGRDTQYF
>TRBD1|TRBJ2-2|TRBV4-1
CASSWDRGPDTGELFF
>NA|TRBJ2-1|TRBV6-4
CASRSPGNNEQFF
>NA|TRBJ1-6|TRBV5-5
CASSRDNSPLHF
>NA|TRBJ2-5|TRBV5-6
CASSLVGAGETQYF
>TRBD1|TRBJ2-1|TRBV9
CASSVGTDRVNEQFF
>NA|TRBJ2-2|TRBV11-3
CASSHVRDSLTTGELFF
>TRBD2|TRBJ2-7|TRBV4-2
CASSQEAGTSGRAWVYEQYF
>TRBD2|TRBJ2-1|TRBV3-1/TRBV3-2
CASSQEGLAVYGSYNEQFF
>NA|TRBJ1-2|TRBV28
CASSFGRLNYGYTF
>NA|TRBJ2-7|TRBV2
CASSLGGVYYEQYF
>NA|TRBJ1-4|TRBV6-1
CASSDRVKLFF
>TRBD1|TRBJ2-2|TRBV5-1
CASSLMGQGFTGELFF
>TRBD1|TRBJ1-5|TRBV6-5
CASSSQGINQPQHF
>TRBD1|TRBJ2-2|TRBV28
CASGKTGYPGELFF
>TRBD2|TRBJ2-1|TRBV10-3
CAISLAESSYNEQFF
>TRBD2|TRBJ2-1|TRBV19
CASSIVGGRARGIRSYNEQFF